This T cell receptor (beta chain) emerged from a study of CXCR3-negative and CXCR3-positive naive CD8 T cells. Whole-study findings and limits: Partial loss of CXCR3 expression followed cryopreservation; most assays used fresh PBMCs. Hydrophobicity of TRB CDR3s was greater in CXCR3-positive naive cells than in CXCR3-negative naive cells. It was found that naive subsets had comparable surface CD5, and TCR strength was inferred from TRB CDR3 properties.

Comments on this clonotype: Its cognate antigen is unknown.

CD45RO-CCR7+CD27+CD95- was the phenotype of naive CD8+ T cells. The CDR3 covers 14 residues. CDR1 is MDHEN, CDR2 SYDVKM, per germline. UMI-labeled 5' RACE TRB cDNA libraries were prepared from the cells. Each CDR3 protein gets one entry in TCRdb, which reprocessed the 5' RACE reads and gives no DNA. The sample totals around 150,000 distinct CDR3 sequences. The sample consisted of naive CXCR3+ CD8+ T cells from blood. Subset of the sample: CD45RO-CCR7+CD27+CD95- naive CD8+ T cells expressing CXCR3 (TNR3+). The clonotype comes from a human donor in good health. Some clones in this sample may be carry-over from other donors' samples. This sequence joins TRBV28 and TRBJ2-7; absent DNA, TCRdb's TRBD1 call cannot be checked. The CDR3: CAGSLGTGGYEQYF.